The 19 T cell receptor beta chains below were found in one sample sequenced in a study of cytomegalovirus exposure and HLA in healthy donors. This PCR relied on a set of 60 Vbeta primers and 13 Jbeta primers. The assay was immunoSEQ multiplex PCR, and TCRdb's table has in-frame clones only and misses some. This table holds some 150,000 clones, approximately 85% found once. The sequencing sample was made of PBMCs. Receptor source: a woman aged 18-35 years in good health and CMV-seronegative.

CDR3 sequence: CASAGGYNEQFF. CDR3 DNA sequence: TGTGCCAGCGCGGGGGGCTACAATGAGCAGTTCTTC. This chain links TRBV27 with TRBJ2-1; 8 nucleotides align to TRBD2. Unmatched junction bases numbered 0, after V lost 8 bases and J lost 3 bases. Germline CDR1 and CDR2: MNHEY and SMNVEV (reference sequence). The length of the CDR3 is 12 residues.

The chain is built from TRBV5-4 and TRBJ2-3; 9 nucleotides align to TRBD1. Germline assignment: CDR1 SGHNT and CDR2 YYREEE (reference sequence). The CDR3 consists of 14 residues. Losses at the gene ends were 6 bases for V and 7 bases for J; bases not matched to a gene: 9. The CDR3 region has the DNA TGTGCCAGCACTCTGGGACAGGGAGGAAATACGCAGTATTTT. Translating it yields CASTLGQGGNTQYF.

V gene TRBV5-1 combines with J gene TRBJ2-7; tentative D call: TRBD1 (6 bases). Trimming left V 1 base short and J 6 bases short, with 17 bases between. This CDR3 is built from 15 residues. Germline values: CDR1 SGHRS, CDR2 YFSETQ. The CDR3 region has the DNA TGCGCCAGCAGCTTGCAGGGGACCACGGGCGGCGAGCAGTACTTC. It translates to CASSLQGTTGGEQYF. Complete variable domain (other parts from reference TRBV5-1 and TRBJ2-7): KAGVTQTPRYLIKTRGQQVTLSCSPISGHRSVSWYQQTPGQGLQFLFEYFSETQRNKGNFPGRFSGRQFSNSRSEMNVSTLELGDSALYLCASSLQGTTGGEQYFGPGTRLTVT.

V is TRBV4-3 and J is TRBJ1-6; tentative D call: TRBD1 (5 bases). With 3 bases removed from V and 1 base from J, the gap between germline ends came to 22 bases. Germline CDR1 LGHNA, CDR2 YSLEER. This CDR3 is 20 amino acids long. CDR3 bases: TGCGCCAGCAGCCATAGCGCCCCTGGCGGGGGGAGGTCCTATAATTCACCCCTCCACTTT. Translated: CASSHSAPGGGRSYNSPLHF.

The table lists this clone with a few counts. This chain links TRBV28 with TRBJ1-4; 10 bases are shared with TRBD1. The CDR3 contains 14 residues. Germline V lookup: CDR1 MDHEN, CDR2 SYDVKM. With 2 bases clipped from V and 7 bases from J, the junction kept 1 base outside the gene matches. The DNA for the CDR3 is TGTGCCAGCAGTTTAGGACAGGGGGGTGAAAAACTGTTTTTT. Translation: CASSLGQGGEKLFF.

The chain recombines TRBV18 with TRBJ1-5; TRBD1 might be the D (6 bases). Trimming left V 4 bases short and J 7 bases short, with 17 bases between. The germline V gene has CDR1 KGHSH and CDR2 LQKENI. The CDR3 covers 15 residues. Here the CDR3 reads CASSLETGLGQPQHF. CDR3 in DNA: TGTGCCAGCTCACTTGAAACAGGGCTTGGGCAGCCCCAGCATTTT. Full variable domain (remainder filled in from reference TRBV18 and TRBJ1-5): NAGVMQNPRHLVRRRGQEARLRCSPMKGHSHVYWYRQLPEEGLKFMVYLQKENIIDESGMPKERFSAEFPKEGPSILRIQQVVRGDSAAYFCASSLETGLGQPQHFGDGTRLSIL.

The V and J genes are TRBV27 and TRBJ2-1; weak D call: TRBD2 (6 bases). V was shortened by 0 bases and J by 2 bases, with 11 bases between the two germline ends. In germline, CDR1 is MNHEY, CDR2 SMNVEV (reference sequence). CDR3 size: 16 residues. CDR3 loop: CASSLSREGAYNEQFF. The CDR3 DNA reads TGTGCCAGCAGTTTATCGCGGGAAGGCGCCTACAATGAGCAGTTCTTC.

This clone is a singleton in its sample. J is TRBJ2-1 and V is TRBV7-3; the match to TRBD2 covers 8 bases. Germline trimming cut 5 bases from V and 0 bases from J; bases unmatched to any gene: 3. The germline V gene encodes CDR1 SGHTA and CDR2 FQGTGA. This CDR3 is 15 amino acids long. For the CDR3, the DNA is TGTGCCAGCAGCCGGGGGGGGAGCTCCTACAATGAGCAGTTCTTC. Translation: CASSRGGSSYNEQFF.

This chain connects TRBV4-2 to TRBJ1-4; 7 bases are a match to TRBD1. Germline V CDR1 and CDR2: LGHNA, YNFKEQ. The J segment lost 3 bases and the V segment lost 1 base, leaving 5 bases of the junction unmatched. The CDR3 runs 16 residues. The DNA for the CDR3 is TGTGCCAGCAGCCAAGGGTCCGGGACAGCTAATGAAAAACTGTTTTTT. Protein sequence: CASSQGSGTANEKLFF.

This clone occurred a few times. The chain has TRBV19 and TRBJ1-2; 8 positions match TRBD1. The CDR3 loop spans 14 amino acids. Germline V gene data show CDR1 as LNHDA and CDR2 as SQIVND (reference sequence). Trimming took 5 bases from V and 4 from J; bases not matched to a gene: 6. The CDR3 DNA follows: TGTGCCAGTAGTTTCCGGGACAGGCTCTATGGCTACACCTTC. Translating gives CASSFRDRLYGYTF.

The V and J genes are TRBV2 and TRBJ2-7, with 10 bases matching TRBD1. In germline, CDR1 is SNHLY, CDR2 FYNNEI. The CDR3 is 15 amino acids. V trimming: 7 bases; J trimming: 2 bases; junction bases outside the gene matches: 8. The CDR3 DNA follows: TGTGCCAGCATCGATCCCGGGACAGGGGCCTACGAGCAGTACTTC. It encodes CASIDPGTGAYEQYF.

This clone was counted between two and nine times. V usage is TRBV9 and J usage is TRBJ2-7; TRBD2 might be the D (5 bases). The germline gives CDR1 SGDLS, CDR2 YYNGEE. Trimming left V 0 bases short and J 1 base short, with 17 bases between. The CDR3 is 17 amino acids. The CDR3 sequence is CASSVGEGWSSSYEQYF. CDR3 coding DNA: TGTGCCAGCAGCGTAGGTGAGGGTTGGTCTTCTTCCTACGAGCAGTACTTC.

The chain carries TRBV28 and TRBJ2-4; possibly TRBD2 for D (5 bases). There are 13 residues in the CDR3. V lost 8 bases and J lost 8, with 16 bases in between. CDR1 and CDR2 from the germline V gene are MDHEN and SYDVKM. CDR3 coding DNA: TGTGCCAGCCGGGGATGGGATAAGGACATTCAGTACTTC. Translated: CASRGWDKDIQYF.

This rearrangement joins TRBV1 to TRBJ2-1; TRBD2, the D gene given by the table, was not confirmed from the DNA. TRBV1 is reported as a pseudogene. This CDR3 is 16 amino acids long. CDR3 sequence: CTSSQDPAGGYNEQFF. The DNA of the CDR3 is TGCACCAGCAGCCAAGACCCAGCGGGCGGCTACAATGAGCAGTTCTTC.

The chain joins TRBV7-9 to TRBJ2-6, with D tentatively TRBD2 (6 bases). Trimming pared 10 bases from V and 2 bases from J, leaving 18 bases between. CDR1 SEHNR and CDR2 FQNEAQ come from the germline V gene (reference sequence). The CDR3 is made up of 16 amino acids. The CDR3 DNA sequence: TGTGCCACCCCACCCGAGGCGGGGCCTGGGGCCAACGTCCTGACTTTC. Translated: CATPPEAGPGANVLTF.

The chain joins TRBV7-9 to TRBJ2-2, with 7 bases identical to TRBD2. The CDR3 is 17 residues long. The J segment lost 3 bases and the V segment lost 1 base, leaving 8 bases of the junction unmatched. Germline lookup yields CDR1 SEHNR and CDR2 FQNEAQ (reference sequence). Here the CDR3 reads CASSLGDYLRDTGELFF. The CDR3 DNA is TGTGCCAGCAGCTTAGGGGACTACCTCCGGGACACCGGGGAGCTGTTTTTT.

CDR3 residues: CASLGPPYEQYF. The CDR3 DNA sequence: TGTGCCAGCTTGGGGCCTCCCTACGAGCAGTACTTC. This chain joins TRBV28 and TRBJ2-7; a weak D match, TRBD1 (5 bases). The V and J ends lost 8 bases and 2 bases respectively, with 10 bases between them. The germline gives CDR1 MDHEN, CDR2 SYDVKM. The CDR3 spans 12 residues.

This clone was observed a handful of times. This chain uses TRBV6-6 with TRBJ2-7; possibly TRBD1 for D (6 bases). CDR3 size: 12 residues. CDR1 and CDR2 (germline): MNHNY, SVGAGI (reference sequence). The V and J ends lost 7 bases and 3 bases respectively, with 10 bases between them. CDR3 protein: CASKTQGYEQYF. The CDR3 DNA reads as TGTGCCAGCAAGACACAGGGCTACGAGCAGTACTTC.

The CDR3 nucleotides read TGCTCCATGAGGGACAAAAACATTCAGTACTTC. Protein product: CSMRDKNIQYF. The chain combines TRBV20-1 with TRBJ2-4; possible D gene TRBD2, 5 bases. Germline values: CDR1 DFQATT, CDR2 SNEGSKA (reference sequence). There are 11 residues in the CDR3.